A selection of T cell receptor beta chains follows, all from one sample in a study of response to subunit inactivated influenza vaccine. TCRdb re-called the RT-PCR reads with MiXCR, one entry per CDR3 protein. Here the sample spans about 570,000 distinct CDR3 sequences, 10% to 12% being singletons. These data are also associated with another study on T cells expressing NK-cell markers.

Material: PBMCs from blood, obtained on the day of vaccination. Receptor source: a man aged 50-59 years who received an inactivated influenza vaccine. Both conserved end residues are trimmed from each CDR3.

J gene,V gene,CDR3 protein
TRBJ2-1,TRBV7-9,AIGQGREQF
TRBJ2-1,TRBV7-3,ASCLVGREASYNEQF
TRBJ2-2,TRBV10-3,AINEGPNTGELF
TRBJ2-1,TRBV4-3,ASSQDRYSTGEQF
TRBJ2-3,TRBV6-2/TRBV6-3,ASSLLSGRGSDTQY
TRBJ2-1,TRBV30,AWSISGSSYNEQF
TRBJ2-1,TRBV28,ASSCTPREAQCNEQF
TRBJ2-1,TRBV7-9,ASSLGQLNNEQF
TRBJ2-7,TRBV19,ASSSLDDSYEQY
TRBJ2-3,TRBV11-3,ASSPGQTPTDTQY
TRBJ1-2,TRBV4-3,ASSQLRDRWNYGYT
TRBJ2-2,TRBV27,ASSETGRSTGELF
TRBJ2-7,TRBV29-1,SATSGQGIYPYEQY
TRBJ1-2,TRBV7-9,ASSLSGGGGGFGYT
TRBJ2-1,TRBV20-1,SASRGRNEQF
TRBJ2-7,TRBV14,ASGRDFGQY
TRBJ2-7,TRBV4-1,ASSQDPTVYEQY
TRBJ2-3,TRBV7-2,ASSPGASGTQY
TRBJ2-7,TRBV5-1,ASSRDIGVDEQY
TRBJ2-3,TRBV5-1,ASRNDPSTDTQY
TRBJ2-1,TRBV9,ASSVVYSGGTNEQF
TRBJ2-1,TRBV23-1,ASIPKRDNEQF
TRBJ2-2,TRBV7-9,AIPYGGTGELF
TRBJ2-5,TRBV29-1,SVENAGRVSGTQY
TRBJ2-7,TRBV28,ASSLAVHEQY
TRBJ2-4,TRBV7-9,ASSTQGNKNIQY
TRBJ2-1,TRBV5-6,ASSTDLSEQF